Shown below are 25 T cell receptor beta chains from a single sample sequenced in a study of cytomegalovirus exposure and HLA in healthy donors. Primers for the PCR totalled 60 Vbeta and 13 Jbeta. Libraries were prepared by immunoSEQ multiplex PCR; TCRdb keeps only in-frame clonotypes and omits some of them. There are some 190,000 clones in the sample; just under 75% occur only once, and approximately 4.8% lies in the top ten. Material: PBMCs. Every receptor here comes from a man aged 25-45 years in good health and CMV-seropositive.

The CDR3 DNA is TGTGCCAGCAGCTTAAGAGGGACCCGACTAGCGGGAAGCACAGATACGCAGTATTTT. This translates into CASSLRGTRLAGSTDTQYF. This chain connects TRBV7-3 to TRBJ2-3; 11 bases agree with TRBD2. Germline-derived CDR1 and CDR2 are SGHTA and FQGTGA. The junction had 9 bases not matched to a gene; V was cut back by 1 base and J by 0 bases. The CDR3 has 19 amino acids.

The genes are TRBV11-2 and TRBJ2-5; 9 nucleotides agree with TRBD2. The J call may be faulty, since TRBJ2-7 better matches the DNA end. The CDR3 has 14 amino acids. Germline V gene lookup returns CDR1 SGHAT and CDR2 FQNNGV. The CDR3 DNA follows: TGTGCCAGCAGCCCGGGACTAGCTTCCTACGAGCAGTACTTC. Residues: CASSPGLASYEQYF.

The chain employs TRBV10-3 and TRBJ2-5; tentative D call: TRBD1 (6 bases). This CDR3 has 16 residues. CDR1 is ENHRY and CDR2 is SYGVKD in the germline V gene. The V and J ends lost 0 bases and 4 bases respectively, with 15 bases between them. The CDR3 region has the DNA TGTGCCATCAGTGAGTCGGGGGAACAGGGAGTAGAGACCCAGTACTTC. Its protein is CAISESGEQGVETQYF.

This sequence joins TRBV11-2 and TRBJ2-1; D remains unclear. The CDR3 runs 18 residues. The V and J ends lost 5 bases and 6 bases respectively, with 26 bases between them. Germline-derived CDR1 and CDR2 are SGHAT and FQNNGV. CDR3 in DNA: TGTGCCAGCAGCATCCCCCCATGGGCCCGTTATGGTTTCAATGAGCAGTTCTTC. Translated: CASSIPPWARYGFNEQFF.

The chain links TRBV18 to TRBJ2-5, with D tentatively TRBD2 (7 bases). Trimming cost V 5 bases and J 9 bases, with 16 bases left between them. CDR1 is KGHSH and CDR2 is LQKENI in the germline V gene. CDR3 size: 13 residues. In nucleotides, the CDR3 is TGTGCCAGCTCAGAACAGGGAGGGGAGGCCCAGTACTTC. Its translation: CASSEQGGEAQYF.

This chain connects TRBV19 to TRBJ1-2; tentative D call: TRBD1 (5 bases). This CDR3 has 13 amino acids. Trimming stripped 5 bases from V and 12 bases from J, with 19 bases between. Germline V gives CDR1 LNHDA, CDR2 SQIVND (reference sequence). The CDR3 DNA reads TGTGCCAGTAGTGGGTTGCCAGGGCTTGAGGACACCTTC. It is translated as CASSGLPGLEDTF.

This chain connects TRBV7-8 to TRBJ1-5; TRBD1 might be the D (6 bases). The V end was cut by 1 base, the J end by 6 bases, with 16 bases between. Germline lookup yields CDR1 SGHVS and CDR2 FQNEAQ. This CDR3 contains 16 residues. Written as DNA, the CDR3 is TGTGCCAGCAGCTTAGTGGACAGCTCATTTCTTCAGCCCCAGCATTTT. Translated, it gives CASSLVDSSFLQPQHF. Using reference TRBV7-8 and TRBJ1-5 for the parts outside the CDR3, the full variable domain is GAGVSQSPRYKVAKRGQDVALRCDPISGHVSLFWYQQALGQGPEFLTYFQNEAQLDKSGLPSDRFFAERPEGSVSTLKIQRTQQEDSAVYLCASSLVDSSFLQPQHFGDGTRLSIL.

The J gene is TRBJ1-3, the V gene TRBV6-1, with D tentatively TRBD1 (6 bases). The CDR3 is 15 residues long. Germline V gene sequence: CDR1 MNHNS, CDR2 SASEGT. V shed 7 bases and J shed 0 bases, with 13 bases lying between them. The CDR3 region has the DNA TGTGCCAGCAAGGGGGGGCTAGGCTCTGGAAACACCATATATTTT. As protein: CASKGGLGSGNTIYF.

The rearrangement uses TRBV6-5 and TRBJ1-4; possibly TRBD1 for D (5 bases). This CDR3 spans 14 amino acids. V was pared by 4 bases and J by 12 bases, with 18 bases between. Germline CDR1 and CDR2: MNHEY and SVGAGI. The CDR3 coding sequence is TGTGCCAGCAGTTTTACCCCGACGGGGGGGGAACTGTTTTTT. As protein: CASSFTPTGGELFF.

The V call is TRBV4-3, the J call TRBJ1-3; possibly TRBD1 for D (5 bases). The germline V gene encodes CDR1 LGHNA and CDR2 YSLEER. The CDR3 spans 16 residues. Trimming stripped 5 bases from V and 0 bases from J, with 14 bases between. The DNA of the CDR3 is TGCGCCAGCAGCTTGGGACTGACTTTCTCTGGAAACACCATATATTTT. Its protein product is CASSLGLTFSGNTIYF.

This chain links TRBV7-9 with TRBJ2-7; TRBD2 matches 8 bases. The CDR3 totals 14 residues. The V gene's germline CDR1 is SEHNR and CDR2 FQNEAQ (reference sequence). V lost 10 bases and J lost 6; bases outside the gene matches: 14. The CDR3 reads CATSRREGLAEQYF. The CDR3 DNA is TGTGCCACCTCTCGCCGGGAGGGCCTAGCCGAGCAGTACTTC.

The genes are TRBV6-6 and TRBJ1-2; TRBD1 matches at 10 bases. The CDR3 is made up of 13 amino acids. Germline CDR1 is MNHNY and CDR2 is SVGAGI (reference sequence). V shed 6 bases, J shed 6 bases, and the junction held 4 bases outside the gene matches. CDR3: CASRTGTGDGYTF. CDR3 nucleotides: TGTGCCAGCAGAACCGGGACAGGGGATGGCTACACCTTC.

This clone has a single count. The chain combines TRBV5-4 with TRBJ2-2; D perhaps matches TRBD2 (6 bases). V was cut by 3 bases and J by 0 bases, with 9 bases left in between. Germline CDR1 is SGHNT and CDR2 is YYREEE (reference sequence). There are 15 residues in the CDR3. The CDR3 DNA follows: TGTGCCAGCAGCTGGGACTCTACGAACACCGGGGAGCTGTTTTTT. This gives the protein CASSWDSTNTGELFF.

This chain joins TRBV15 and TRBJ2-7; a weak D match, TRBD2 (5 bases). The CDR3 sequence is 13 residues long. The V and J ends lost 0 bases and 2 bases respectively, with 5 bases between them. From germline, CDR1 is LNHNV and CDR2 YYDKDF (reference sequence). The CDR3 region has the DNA TGTGCCACCAGCAGAGAACTAGCCTACGAGCAGTACTTC. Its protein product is CATSRELAYEQYF.

The DNA of the CDR3 is TGTGCCAGCAGCACAGGGGGCGAGAACTATGGCTACACCTTC. This translates into CASSTGGENYGYTF. This chain links TRBV28 with TRBJ1-2, with 9 positions matching TRBD1. Germline trimming cut 6 bases from V and 2 bases from J; bases unmatched to any gene: 4. The CDR3 sequence is 14 residues long. Germline CDR1 MDHEN, CDR2 SYDVKM.

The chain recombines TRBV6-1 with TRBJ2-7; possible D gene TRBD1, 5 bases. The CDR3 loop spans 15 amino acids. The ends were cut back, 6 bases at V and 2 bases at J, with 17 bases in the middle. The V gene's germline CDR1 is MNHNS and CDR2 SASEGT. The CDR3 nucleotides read TGTGCCAGCAGACTCCTCCTTGGGGCCCCCTACGAGCAGTACTTC. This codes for CASRLLLGAPYEQYF.

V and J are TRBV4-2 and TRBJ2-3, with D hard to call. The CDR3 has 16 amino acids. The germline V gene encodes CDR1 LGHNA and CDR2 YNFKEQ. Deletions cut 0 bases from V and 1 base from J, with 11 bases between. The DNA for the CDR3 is TGTGCCAGCAGCCAAGATCAGAAAACCCGCACAGATACGCAGTATTTT. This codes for CASSQDQKTRTDTQYF.

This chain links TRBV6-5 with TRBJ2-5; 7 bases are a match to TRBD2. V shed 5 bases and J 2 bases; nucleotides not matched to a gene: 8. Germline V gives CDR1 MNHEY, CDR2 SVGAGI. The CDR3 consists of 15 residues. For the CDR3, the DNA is TGTGCCAGCAGTCTCGGGACTACCTCGCAAGAGACCCAGTACTTC. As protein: CASSLGTTSQETQYF.

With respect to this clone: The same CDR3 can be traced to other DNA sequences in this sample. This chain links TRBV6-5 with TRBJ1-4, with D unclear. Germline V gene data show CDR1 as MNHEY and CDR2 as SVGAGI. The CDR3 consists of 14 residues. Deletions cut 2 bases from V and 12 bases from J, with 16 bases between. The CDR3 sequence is CASSYVGGRRELFF. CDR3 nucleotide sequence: TGTGCCAGCAGTTACGTAGGCGGGCGGAGAGAACTGTTTTTT.

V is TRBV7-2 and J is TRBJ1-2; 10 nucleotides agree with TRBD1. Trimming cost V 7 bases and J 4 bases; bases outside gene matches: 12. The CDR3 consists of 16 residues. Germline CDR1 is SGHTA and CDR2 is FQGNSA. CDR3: CASTLGAGQGSYGYTF. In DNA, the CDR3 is TGTGCCAGCACCCTAGGGGCGGGACAGGGGTCCTATGGCTACACCTTC. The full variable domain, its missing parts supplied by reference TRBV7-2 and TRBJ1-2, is GAGVSQSPSNKVTEKGKDVELRCDPISGHTALYWYRQSLGQGLEFLIYFQGNSAPDKSGLPSDRFSAERTGGSVSTLTIQRTQQEDSAVYLCASTLGAGQGSYGYTFGSGTRLTVV.

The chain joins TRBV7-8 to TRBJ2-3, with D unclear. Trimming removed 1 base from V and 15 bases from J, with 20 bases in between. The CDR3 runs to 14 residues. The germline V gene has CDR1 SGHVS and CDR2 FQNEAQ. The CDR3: CASSLVSTAVHYYF. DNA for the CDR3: TGTGCCAGCAGCTTAGTATCCACTGCCGTTCATTATTATTTT.

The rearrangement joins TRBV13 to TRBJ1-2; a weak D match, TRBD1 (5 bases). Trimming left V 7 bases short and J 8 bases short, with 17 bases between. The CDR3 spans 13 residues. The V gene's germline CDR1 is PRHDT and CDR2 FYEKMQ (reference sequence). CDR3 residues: CASTPQGLGGYTF. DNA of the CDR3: TGTGCCAGCACCCCCCAGGGATTGGGAGGCTACACCTTC.

This chain's CDR3 is CASREQGANGYTF. As DNA, the CDR3 is TGTGCCAGCAGGGAACAGGGGGCGAACGGCTACACCTTC. This rearrangement joins TRBV2 to TRBJ1-2; TRBD1 matches 9 bases. The ends lost 6 bases at V and 8 bases at J; junction bases unmatched: 7. The CDR3 runs to 13 residues. CDR1 SNHLY and CDR2 FYNNEI come from the germline V gene.

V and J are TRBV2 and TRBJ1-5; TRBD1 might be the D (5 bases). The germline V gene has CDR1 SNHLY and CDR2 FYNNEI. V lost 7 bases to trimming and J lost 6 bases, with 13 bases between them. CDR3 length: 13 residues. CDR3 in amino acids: CASTQGRSQPQHF. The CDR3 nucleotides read TGTGCCAGCACTCAGGGTAGGAGTCAGCCCCAGCATTTT.

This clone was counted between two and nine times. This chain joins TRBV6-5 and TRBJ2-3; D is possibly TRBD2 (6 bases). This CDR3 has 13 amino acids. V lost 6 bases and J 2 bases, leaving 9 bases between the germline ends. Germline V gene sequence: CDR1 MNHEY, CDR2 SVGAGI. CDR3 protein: CASSPGATDTQYF. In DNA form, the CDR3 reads TGTGCCAGCAGCCCGGGAGCCACAGATACGCAGTATTTT.